A selection of T cell receptor beta chains follows, all from one sample in a study of neoadjuvant anti-PD-1 for oral cavity cancer. Sequencing used immunoSEQ multiplex PCR; TCRdb keeps in-frame clones, though not all of them. In the table there are 7,200 or so clones, around 77% of which are singletons. The sample in question was PBMCs, obtained before nivolumab (anti-PD-1) treatment. These receptors came from a person between 40 and 85 years old with oral cavity squamous cell carcinoma. Both conserved end residues are part of each CDR3. A D gene is named only where the DNA matches it firmly. Size tells how often a clone was seen (once, few, many) or the class of an expanded clone, and some rows leave it out.

TRBD2	13	TRBV6-4	TRBJ2-3	-	CASSGGATDTQYF	TGTGCCAGCAGCGGGGGGGCCACAGATACGCAGTATTTT
-	13	TRBV6-1	TRBJ2-2	-	CASNLEYTGELFF	TGTGCCAGCAATTTGGAGTACACCGGGGAGCTGTTTTTT
-	14	TRBV4-1	TRBJ2-1	-	CASSHHRAYNEQFF	TGCGCCAGCAGCCACCACCGGGCATACAATGAGCAGTTCTTC
-	15	TRBV19	TRBJ1-3	-	CASSTGAGPGNTIYF	TGTGCCAGTAGTACGGGTGCGGGCCCCGGAAACACCATATATTTT
-	16	TRBV12-5	TRBJ1-1	-	CASGLSPDRRSTEAFF	TGTGCTAGTGGTTTATCCCCCGACAGACGGAGCACTGAAGCTTTCTTT
TRBD1	16	TRBV4-3	TRBJ1-1	-	CASSQDLEQGGTEAFF	TGCGCCAGCAGCCAAGATCTCGAACAGGGGGGCACTGAAGCTTTCTTT
-	13	TRBV7-2	TRBJ1-5	-	CASSPNGNQPQHF	TGTGCCAGCAGCCCGAATGGCAATCAGCCCCAGCATTTT
-	16	TRBV9	TRBJ2-5	-	CASSVEASYLQETQYF	TGTGCCAGCAGCGTAGAAGCCAGCTACCTGCAAGAGACCCAGTACTTC
TRBD1	13	TRBV29-1	TRBJ1-1	-	CSVEDRGATEAFF	TGCAGCGTGGAAGACAGGGGTGCGACTGAAGCTTTCTTT
-	14	TRBV6-1	TRBJ1-6	-	CASSDMHKGLPLHF	TGTGCCAGCAGTGATATGCATAAGGGGCTCCCCCTCCACTTT
-	15	TRBV4-1	TRBJ2-5	once	CASSQDGYREETQYF	TGCGCCAGCAGCCAAGACGGCTACCGGGAAGAGACCCAGTACTTC
TRBD2	14	TRBV13	TRBJ2-7	-	CASIRAGGPHEQYF	TGTGCCAGCATCCGAGCGGGGGGGCCCCACGAGCAGTACTTC
-	14	TRBV6-5	TRBJ1-1	-	CASSYSDENTEAFF	TGTGCCAGCAGTTACTCGGACGAGAACACTGAAGCTTTCTTT
-	15	TRBV29-1	TRBJ2-1	few	CSVEGAGLSYNEQFF	TGCAGCGTTGAGGGGGCAGGCCTCTCCTACAATGAGCAGTTCTTC
TRBD1	15	TRBV4-1	TRBJ2-7	-	CASSHAGTGAYEQYF	TGCGCCAGCAGCCATGCCGGGACAGGGGCCTACGAGCAGTACTTC
-	14	TRBV9	TRBJ2-7	-	CASSVDPLGWEQYF	TGTGCCAGCAGCGTAGATCCCTTGGGCTGGGAGCAGTACTTC
TRBD1	17	TRBV15	TRBJ2-5	-	CATSSKHSGTGSETQYF	TGTGCCACCAGCAGCAAACACTCCGGGACAGGCTCCGAAACCCAGTACTTC
-	15	TRBV5-1	TRBJ2-3	-	CASSSDGGSTDTQYF	TGCGCCAGCAGCTCGGACGGGGGTAGCACAGATACGCAGTATTTT
TRBD1	16	TRBV5-6	TRBJ2-3	-	CASSLTGAGPTDTQYF	TGTGCCAGCAGCTTGACAGGGGCCGGCCCCACAGATACGCAGTATTTT
-	16	TRBV21-1	TRBJ1-2	-	CASSKLGTQGAYGYTF	TGTGCCAGCAGCAAACTCGGGACTCAGGGGGCTTATGGCTACACCTTC
-	15	TRBV7-9	TRBJ2-5	-	CASSSRRGSQETQYF	TGTGCCAGCAGCTCCAGGAGGGGAAGCCAAGAGACCCAGTACTTC
-	16	TRBV19	TRBJ1-2	-	CASSIPGSGTAYGYTF	TGTGCCAGTAGTATCCCCGGGTCGGGCACAGCATATGGCTACACCTTC
-	16	TRBV10-1	TRBJ2-2	-	CASSEEVGRNTGELFF	TGCGCCAGCAGTGAGGAGGTCGGGCGGAACACCGGGGAGCTGTTTTTT
-	13	TRBV28	TRBJ2-7	-	CASSWGISYEQYF	TGTGCCAGCAGTTGGGGCATCTCCTACGAGCAGTACTTC
-	15	TRBV27	TRBJ2-7	-	CASSLKGAPSYEQYF	TGTGCCAGCAGTTTAAAAGGGGCGCCCTCCTACGAGCAGTACTTC
TRBD2	16	TRBV7-9	TRBJ2-1	few	CASDPAGLAAYNEQFF	TGTGCCAGCGACCCCGCGGGACTAGCGGCCTACAATGAGCAGTTCTTC
-	14	TRBV2	TRBJ2-5	-	CASSERGRQETQYF	TGTGCCAGCAGTGAACGGGGGCGACAAGAGACCCAGTACTTC
-	14	TRBV6-5	TRBJ1-1	-	CASRTTIRNTEAFF	TGTGCCAGCAGGACGACGATAAGAAACACTGAAGCTTTCTTT
-	16	TRBV11-1	TRBJ2-3	-	CASSLRVRASTDTQYF	TGTGCCAGCAGCTTAAGGGTTCGGGCTAGCACAGATACGCAGTATTTT
-	19	TRBV5-5	TRBJ2-1	-	CASSLAGTGIGGYGNEQFF	TGTGCCAGCAGCTTGGCCGGAACAGGGATCGGGGGTTACGGGAATGAGCAGTTCTTC
-	14	TRBV6-5	TRBJ1-1	-	CASSSGGTNTEAFF	TGTGCCAGCAGTAGTGGGGGGACGAACACTGAAGCTTTCTTT
-	15	TRBV7-2	TRBJ2-1	-	CASSLVGFDIDEQFF	TGTGCCAGCAGCTTAGTGGGATTTGACATCGATGAGCAGTTCTTC
TRBD1	15	TRBV9	TRBJ2-1	once	CASSVTGASYNEQFF	TGTGCCAGCAGCGTGACAGGGGCTTCCTACAATGAGCAGTTCTTC
-	15	TRBV6-5	TRBJ1-3	-	CASSSYQGSGNTIYF	TGTGCCAGCAGTTCCTACCAGGGGAGTGGGAACACCATATATTTT
-	14	TRBV15	TRBJ1-1	-	CATTRDGLNTEAFF	TGTGCCACCACCCGGGACGGTTTGAACACTGAAGCTTTCTTT
-	21	TRBV9	TRBJ2-2	-	CASSVTPLLGPTLSNTGELFF	TGTGCCAGCAGCGTAACCCCCCTCTTGGGGCCGACACTATCGAACACCGGGGAGCTGTTTTTT
-	14	TRBV5-4	TRBJ2-7	-	CASSSDSNSYEQYF	TGTGCCAGCAGCTCGGACAGTAACTCCTACGAGCAGTACTTC
-	15	TRBV18	TRBJ1-3	few	CASSATDASGNTIYF	TGTGCCAGCTCAGCAACAGATGCCTCTGGAAACACCATATATTTT
TRBD2	21	TRBV4-1	TRBJ2-1	once	CASSQRPGTSGGSSSYNEQFF	TGCGCCAGCAGCCAACGACCCGGGACTAGCGGGGGGTCCAGCTCCTACAATGAGCAGTTCTTC
-	12	TRBV7-9	TRBJ2-7	once	CAILQGPGEQYF	TGTGCCATCCTACAGGGCCCCGGCGAGCAGTACTTC
TRBD1	15	TRBV7-9	TRBJ2-4	-	CASSPETGGSGIQYF	TGTGCCAGCAGCCCCGAGACAGGGGGCTCAGGGATTCAGTACTTC
TRBD1	18	TRBV6-1	TRBJ1-5	once	CASSATSVGQGVRQPQHF	TGTGCCAGCAGTGCAACCTCAGTAGGGCAGGGGGTAAGGCAGCCCCAGCATTTT
TRBD1	14	TRBV5-1	TRBJ2-7	-	CASSSGTGAYEQYF	TGCGCCAGCAGCTCCGGGACAGGGGCCTACGAGCAGTACTTC
-	14	TRBV4-1	TRBJ2-1	-	CASSLGTFADEQFF	TGCGCCAGCAGCCTCGGGACTTTTGCGGATGAGCAGTTCTTC
-	17	TRBV7-6	TRBJ1-3	once	CASSPLLGHTSGNTIYF	TGTGCCAGCAGCCCCTTACTGGGACATACCTCTGGAAACACCATATATTTT
TRBD1	18	TRBV28	TRBJ1-5	few	CASSLGTGVGDSNQPQHF	TGTGCCAGCAGTTTAGGGACAGGGGTCGGGGATAGCAATCAGCCCCAGCATTTT
TRBD1	17	TRBV5-1	TRBJ2-3	-	CASSLLTGGTSTDTQYF	TGCGCCAGCAGCCTTTTGACAGGGGGAACTAGCACAGATACGCAGTATTTT
-	14	TRBV4-2	TRBJ1-3	-	CASSTPSRGDTIYF	TGTGCCAGCAGCACACCGTCCAGGGGCGACACCATATATTTT
TRBD1	14	TRBV2	TRBJ2-7	-	CASSRDRNSYEQYF	TGTGCCAGCAGTAGGGACAGAAACTCCTACGAGCAGTACTTC
-	13	TRBV2	TRBJ1-4	-	CASTGRGNEKLFF	TGTGCCAGCACCGGCAGGGGAAATGAAAAACTGTTTTTT
-	14	TRBV5-4	TRBJ1-4	-	CASSLDSRNEKLFF	TGTGCCAGCAGCTTGGACAGTCGGAATGAAAAACTGTTTTTT
-	12	TRBV29-1	TRBJ2-3	-	CSVVELTDTQYF	TGCAGCGTTGTGGAGCTCACAGATACGCAGTATTTT